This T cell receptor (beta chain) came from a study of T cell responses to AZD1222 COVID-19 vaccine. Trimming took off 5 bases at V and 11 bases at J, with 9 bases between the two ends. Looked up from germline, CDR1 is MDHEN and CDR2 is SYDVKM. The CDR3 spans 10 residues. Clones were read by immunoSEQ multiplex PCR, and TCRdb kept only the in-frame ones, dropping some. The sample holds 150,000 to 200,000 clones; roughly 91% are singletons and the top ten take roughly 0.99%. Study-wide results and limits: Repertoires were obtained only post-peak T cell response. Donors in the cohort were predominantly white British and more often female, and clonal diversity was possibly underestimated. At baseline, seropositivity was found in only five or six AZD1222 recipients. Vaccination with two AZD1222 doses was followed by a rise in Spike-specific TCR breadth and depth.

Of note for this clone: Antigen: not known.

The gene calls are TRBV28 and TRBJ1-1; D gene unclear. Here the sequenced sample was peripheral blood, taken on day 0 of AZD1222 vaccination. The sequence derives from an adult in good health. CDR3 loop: CASSRISAFF. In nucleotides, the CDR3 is TGTGCCAGCAGTCGGATCTCGGCTTTCTTT. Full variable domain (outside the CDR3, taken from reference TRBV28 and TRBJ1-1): DVKVTQSSRYLVKRTGEKVFLECVQDMDHENMFWYRQDPGLGLRLIYFSYDVKMKEKGDIPEGYSVSREKKERFSLILESASTNQTSMYLCASSRISAFFGQGTRLTVV.